These T cell receptor beta chains were read from a single sample in a study of CXCR3-negative and CXCR3-positive naive CD8 T cells. After re-calling the 5' RACE reads, TCRdb lists one entry per CDR3 protein, DNA absent. The listing records 150,000 or so distinct CDR3 sequences. The sequenced material came from naive CXCR3+ CD8+ T cells from blood. Every receptor here comes from a human donor in good health. Some clones in this sample may be carry-over from other donors' samples. CDR3s include the opening cysteine and the closing phenylalanine or tryptophan.

TRBV6-5	TRBJ2-1	CASSSLEGGPDEQFF
TRBV7-9	TRBJ2-5	CASSFVGGAETQYF
TRBV10-3	TRBJ2-3	CAIGGADTQYF
TRBV20-1	TRBJ2-1	CSAPIPSSFNEQFF
TRBV28	TRBJ2-2	CASSRDRRNTGELFF
TRBV9	TRBJ1-2	CASSGLRVSRYGYTF
TRBV12-3/TRBV12-4	TRBJ2-4	CASSPDRGDIQYF
TRBV28	TRBJ2-1	CASSFGRMWGTNNEQFF
TRBV29-1	TRBJ2-3	CSVEVNRPEGDTQYF
TRBV7-9	TRBJ2-1	CASSPLAGEGDEQFF
TRBV10-2	TRBJ1-2	CASPYVNGGPGYDGYTF
TRBV18	TRBJ2-3	CASSPPGQSTDTQYF
TRBV6-6	TRBJ2-5	CASQGGGLGVYQETQYF
TRBV7-6	TRBJ1-4	CASSLDRLNEKLFF
TRBV9	TRBJ2-7	CASSAGGEPHEQYF
TRBV28	TRBJ2-7	CASSSNSYRGLKSLYEQYF
TRBV28	TRBJ2-7	CASSYGQYYEQYF
TRBV5-1	TRBJ2-1	CASSPRTGGGNEQFF
TRBV11-2	TRBJ2-5	CASSFGAFQETQYF
TRBV29-1	TRBJ1-4	CSVEYPGQGEKLFF
TRBV29-1	TRBJ1-1	CSGLMDGGNTEAFF
TRBV28	TRBJ2-1	CASSSLTGLITDEQFF
TRBV12-3/TRBV12-4	TRBJ2-7	CASSWMVPSSHYEQYF
TRBV10-3	TRBJ2-7	CAISESGIAEQYF
TRBV28	TRBJ2-5	CASSLYPEGGSETQYF
TRBV6-5	TRBJ2-7	CASSFNPGAAYEQYF
TRBV29-1	TRBJ2-1	CSVEGGHGGGSYNEQFF
TRBV9	TRBJ1-1	CASSVDVGNTEAFF
TRBV9	TRBJ1-1	CASSAGPRDTEAFF
TRBV5-1	TRBJ2-7	CASSALFDEQYF
TRBV20-1	TRBJ1-1	CSAPGRGEHTEAFF
TRBV10-3	TRBJ2-1	CAISERFYDNEQFF
TRBV13	TRBJ2-3	CASEGGLVADTQYF
TRBV12-3/TRBV12-4	TRBJ2-1	CASRGTGEHYNEQFF
TRBV4-1	TRBJ1-2	CASSQDRDRLAAGGYTF
TRBV3-1	TRBJ2-5	CASSGGYEETQYF
TRBV5-5	TRBJ1-1	CASSLSTGGFRTPDTEAFF
TRBV7-3	TRBJ1-1	CASSPNPGRGTNTEAFF
TRBV13	TRBJ2-2	CASSLADRDYTGELFF
TRBV5-1	TRBJ1-1	CASSLDRDAFF
TRBV28	TRBJ2-3	CASRTRTGRSWFTDTQYF
TRBV5-1	TRBJ1-2	CASSQKGGTIYGYTF